This T cell receptor beta chain emerged from a study of memory CD4+ T cells and cytomegalovirus serostatus. Broader study findings: Suggested: most of the CMV-linked TCR signature lies in CD4+ memory cells.

As to this clone: Antigen: not known.

CDR1 and CDR2 from the germline V gene are DFQATT and SNEGSKA (reference sequence). The CDR3 extends over 11 amino acids. Single viable CD3+CD4+CD8-CD45RO+ cells were sorted as the memory CD4+ T cells. The repertoire was sequenced with immunoSEQ multiplex PCR; TCRdb's copy has only in-frame clones and lacks some. The data contain about 41,000 clones, about 82% of them seen just once; the ten biggest clones take up 6.4%. The chain uses TRBV20-1 and TRBJ2-5; 7 bases match TRBD1. The clonotype was recovered from an adult in good health and CMV-seronegative. The sequenced sample was memory CD4+ T cells from blood. The CDR3 DNA is TGCACTGGACAGGCCCAAGAGACCCAGTACTTC. This gives the protein CTGQAQETQYF.